Shown below are 30 T cell receptor beta chains from a single sample sequenced in a study of OX40 agonist ivuxolimab in advanced cancers. TCRdb's copy holds only in-frame clones and misses some; the assay was immunoSEQ multiplex PCR. Counted here are about 62,000 clones, about four fifths occurring once; the ten biggest clones make up 9.5% to 13%. This specimen consisted of CD4+ or CD8+ T cells sorted from blood, obtained in a trial of the OX40 agonist ivuxolimab. These receptors were collected from an adult with an advanced solid tumor such as melanoma, head and neck, liver or kidney cancer.

The CDR3 DNA reads TGTGCCAGTAGTGTCGGGACTGCCATATCCTACGAGCAGTACTTC. This gives the protein CASSVGTAISYEQYF. The chain links TRBV19 to TRBJ2-7, with a possible D match to TRBD2 (6 bases). V gave up 5 bases and J gave up 1 base, with 15 bases separating them. Germline V gives CDR1 LNHDA, CDR2 SQIVND (reference sequence). This CDR3 has 15 residues.

In its sample, this clone was seen many times. This sequence joins TRBV2 and TRBJ2-1, with 9 bases identical to TRBD2. The CDR3 covers 14 residues. The germline CDR1 and CDR2 sequences are SNHLY and FYNNEI. V shed 6 bases and J 8 bases; nucleotides not matched to a gene: 8. CDR3 in amino acids: CASSPLGGRDEQFF. As DNA, the CDR3 is TGTGCCAGCAGCCCCTTGGGCGGGAGGGATGAGCAGTTCTTC. The whole variable domain, filled in from reference TRBV2 and TRBJ2-1, reads EPEVTQTPSHQVTQMGQEVILRCVPISNHLYFYWYRQILGQKVEFLVSFYNNEISEKSEIFDDQFSVERPDGSNFTLKIRSTKLEDSAMYFCASSPLGGRDEQFFGPGTRLTVL.

The chain links TRBV4-2 to TRBJ1-2; D is ambiguous. CDR1 and CDR2 (germline): LGHNA, YNFKEQ. CDR3 length equals 14 residues. V was clipped by 4 bases and J by 8 bases, with 17 bases between them. The CDR3 bases are TGTGCCAGCAGCCCCGAGAACAGCTCAAAGGGCTACACCTTC. The encoded protein is CASSPENSSKGYTF.

The rearrangement uses TRBV2 and TRBJ2-3; 8 bases fit TRBD2. Germline lookup yields CDR1 SNHLY and CDR2 FYNNEI. The CDR3 is 15 residues long. V was pared by 11 bases and J by 2 bases, with 12 bases of the junction left unmatched. CDR3 region: CASSSRGALTDTQYF. In nucleotides, the CDR3 is TGTGCCTCCTCCTCGCGGGGGGCCCTCACAGATACGCAGTATTTT.

This clone appeared once. J is TRBJ2-3 and V is TRBV19; no definite D call. The CDR3 is 18 amino acids. Germline values: CDR1 LNHDA, CDR2 SQIVND (reference sequence). V shed 0 bases and J shed 0 bases, with 16 bases lying between them. CDR3 DNA: TGTGCCAGTAGTATAGATCTCGGGCAGGCCCTTAGCACAGATACGCAGTATTTT. It yields the protein CASSIDLGQALSTDTQYF.

V gene TRBV5-6 combines with J gene TRBJ1-3; no clear D. Per the germline V gene, CDR1 is SGHDT and CDR2 is YYEEEE. Trimming took 0 bases from V and 0 from J, leaving 7 bases between them. CDR3 length: 15 amino acids. The CDR3 DNA reads TGTGCCAGCAGCTTGGGGCCAGCCTCTGGAAACACCATATATTTT. Amino acids: CASSLGPASGNTIYF.

The J gene is TRBJ2-7, the V gene TRBV27; D might be TRBD1 (6 bases). The CDR3 runs 11 residues. CDR1 is MNHEY, CDR2 SMNVEV, per germline (reference sequence). V lost 8 bases and J 2 bases, leaving 7 bases between the germline ends. CDR3 coding DNA: TGTGCCAGCTCAGGGGCCTACGAGCAGTACTTC. As protein: CASSGAYEQYF.

This sequence joins TRBV28 and TRBJ1-5; D not certain. The V gene lost 7 bases and the J gene lost 4 bases, with 8 bases spanning the gap. The CDR3 consists of 12 residues. Germline CDR1 is MDHEN and CDR2 is SYDVKM. Here the CDR3 DNA reads TGTGCCAGCACCTCGGGGAATCAGCCCCAGCATTTT. Translated: CASTSGNQPQHF.

This clone has only a few counts. The chain combines TRBV7-9 with TRBJ2-4; the D is unclear. Germline V gives CDR1 SEHNR, CDR2 FQNEAQ (reference sequence). This CDR3 is built from 15 residues. V gave up 5 bases and J gave up 1 base, with 12 bases separating them. The DNA of the CDR3 is TGTGCCAGCAGCGAACGACTTGACGCCAAAAACATTCAGTACTTC. This gives the protein CASSERLDAKNIQYF.

This sequence joins TRBV6-5 and TRBJ2-7, with unresolved D. The germline V gene encodes CDR1 MNHEY and CDR2 SVGAGI. V was clipped by 6 bases and J by 1 base, with 10 bases between them. The CDR3 consists of 13 residues. CDR3 sequence reads: CASSLGSSYEQYF. The CDR3 DNA follows: TGTGCCAGCAGCCTCGGTTCATCCTACGAGCAGTACTTC.

The chain joins TRBV10-3 to TRBJ1-3; D is unresolved. Trimming removed 0 bases at V and 0 bases at J, with 12 bases between. CDR1 ENHRY and CDR2 SYGVKD come from the germline V gene. The CDR3 runs 17 residues. The CDR3 region has the DNA TGTGCCATCAGTGAGTCTCCGGGGTCAGGCTCTGGAAACACCATATATTTT. It is translated as CAISESPGSGSGNTIYF.

J is TRBJ2-4 and V is TRBV27; the match to TRBD1 covers 7 bases. Germline V gene sequence: CDR1 MNHEY, CDR2 SMNVEV (reference sequence). V shed 7 bases and J 0 bases; nucleotides not matched to a gene: 15. The CDR3 totals 18 residues. The CDR3 DNA reads TGTGCCAGCAAAAACAGGGGCCGGGCGGACTTAGCCAAAAACATTCAGTACTTC. Its protein product is CASKNRGRADLAKNIQYF.

The genes are TRBV7-3 and TRBJ2-3; 8 positions match TRBD2. V gave up 4 bases and J gave up 9 bases; unmatched junction bases: 12. This CDR3 has 15 amino acids. Germline V gene lookup returns CDR1 SGHTA and CDR2 FQGTGA. The CDR3 coding sequence is TGTGCCAGCAGCTCGCTAGCGGGCGCCCAGGGGACGCAGTATTTT. This encodes CASSSLAGAQGTQYF.

The gene calls are TRBV10-3 and TRBJ2-2; 9 bases match TRBD1. The CDR3 has 16 amino acids. Trimming took 6 bases from V and 0 from J; bases not matched to a gene: 5. Germline lookup yields CDR1 ENHRY and CDR2 SYGVKD. The CDR3 sequence: CAISQTGGTNTGELFF. The CDR3 DNA follows: TGTGCCATCAGCCAGACAGGGGGAACGAACACCGGGGAGCTGTTTTTT.

This chain uses TRBV30 with TRBJ2-3, with TRBD2 matching over 8 bases. CDR3 length equals 15 residues. V gave up 4 bases and J gave up 2 bases; unmatched junction bases: 8. Germline V gives CDR1 GTSNPN, CDR2 SVGIG (reference sequence). The chain's CDR3 is CAWTATSGYTDTQYF. The CDR3 DNA sequence: TGTGCCTGGACCGCTACTAGCGGATACACAGATACGCAGTATTTT.

The J gene is TRBJ1-1, the V gene TRBV2; D remains ambiguous. The CDR3 extends over 16 amino acids. Trimming stripped 4 bases from V and 0 bases from J, with 15 bases between. The germline V gene encodes CDR1 SNHLY and CDR2 FYNNEI. The CDR3 sequence: CASSVKQPVMNTEAFF. The DNA of the CDR3 is TGTGCCAGCAGTGTCAAGCAACCGGTAATGAACACTGAAGCTTTCTTT.

V usage is TRBV6-1 and J usage is TRBJ1-2; D is ambiguous. The germline CDR1 and CDR2 sequences are MNHNS and SASEGT. This CDR3 comprises 14 residues. The V end lost 4 bases, the J end lost 2 bases, and 11 bases lay between the germline ends. CDR3 protein: CASSGVVGNYGYTF. The CDR3 DNA is TGTGCCAGCAGTGGCGTTGTGGGGAACTATGGCTACACCTTC.

With respect to this clone: One end of the junction is discordant with germline, which a read error may explain. The identical CDR3 is also encoded by other nucleotide sequences in the sample. V gene TRBV19 combines with J gene TRBJ2-3; D is unclear. Germline-derived CDR1 and CDR2 are LNHDA and SQIVND (reference sequence). The CDR3 is 14 amino acids. The chain's CDR3 is CASSMYGSTDTQYF. DNA of the CDR3: TGTGCCAGCAGTATGTACGGGAGCACAGATACGCAGTATTTT. Full variable domain (remainder filled in from reference TRBV19 and TRBJ2-3): DGGITQSPKYLFRKEGQNVTLSCEQNLNHDAMYWYRQDPGQGLRLIYYSQIVNDFQKGDIAEGYSVSREKKESFPLTVTSAQKNPTAFYLCASSMYGSTDTQYFGPGTRLTVL.

As for this clone: At one end, the junction sequence differs from germline, possibly due to a read error. This chain uses TRBV5-6 with TRBJ2-7; maybe TRBD2 (5 bases). CDR1 is SGHDT and CDR2 is YYEEEE in the germline V gene. The CDR3 extends over 13 amino acids. CDR3 in DNA: TGTGCCAGCAGCTTTCCTAGCTCCCACGAGCAGTACTTC. This codes for CASSFPSSHEQYF.

The V call is TRBV5-1, the J call TRBJ2-2, with 8 bases that match TRBD1. This CDR3 comprises 15 residues. V lost 2 bases to trimming and J lost 2 bases; unmatched junction nucleotides: 2. CDR1 is SGHRS and CDR2 is YFSETQ in the germline V gene. CDR3 amino acids: CASSFQGANTGELFF. The CDR3 DNA reads TGCGCCAGCAGCTTCCAGGGGGCCAACACCGGGGAGCTGTTTTTT. The variable domain in full, with the rest retrieved from reference TRBV5-1 and TRBJ2-2, is KAGVTQTPRYLIKTRGQQVTLSCSPISGHRSVSWYQQTPGQGLQFLFEYFSETQRNKGNFPGRFSGRQFSNSRSEMNVSTLELGDSALYLCASSFQGANTGELFFGEGSRLTVL.

This sequence joins TRBV5-5 and TRBJ1-2, with D perhaps matching TRBD1 (6 bases). CDR3 size: 15 residues. V lost 2 bases to trimming and J lost 0 bases, with 11 bases between them. Germline V gene data show CDR1 as SGHKS and CDR2 as YYEKEE (reference sequence). CDR3 sequence (DNA): TGTGCCAGCAGCTTACAGGGAGCTCCTAACTATGGCTACACCTTC. Translating it yields CASSLQGAPNYGYTF.

This sequence joins TRBV11-2 and TRBJ2-3; D is unresolved. Trimming removed 1 base at V and 11 bases at J, with 13 bases between. Germline V gene data show CDR1 as SGHAT and CDR2 as FQNNGV. The CDR3 is 13 residues long. This chain's CDR3 is CASSLGPFWLQYF. DNA of the CDR3: TGTGCCAGCAGCTTAGGTCCCTTTTGGTTGCAGTATTTT. Full variable domain (outside the CDR3, taken from reference TRBV11-2 and TRBJ2-3): EAGVAQSPRYKIIEKRQSVAFWCNPISGHATLYWYQQILGQGPKLLIQFQNNGVVDDSQLPKDRFSAERLKGVDSTLKIQPAKLEDSAVYLCASSLGPFWLQYFGPGTRLTVL.

The chain joins TRBV7-2 to TRBJ2-4; D is uncertain. CDR1 and CDR2 (germline): SGHTA, FQGNSA. The CDR3 spans 16 residues. V gave up 1 base and J gave up 0 bases, with 10 bases separating them. Here the CDR3 reads CASSLGPLVAKNIQYF. CDR3 DNA sequence: TGTGCCAGCAGCTTAGGGCCTCTAGTAGCCAAAAACATTCAGTACTTC.

The chain combines TRBV6-1 with TRBJ2-3; TRBD1 matches 8 bases. Germline values: CDR1 MNHNS, CDR2 SASEGT. The CDR3 length is 15 residues. V lost 2 bases, J lost 2 bases, and 3 bases stayed unmatched. CDR3 DNA: TGTGCCAGCAGTGAACGGACAGGGAACACAGATACGCAGTATTTT. Translated, it gives CASSERTGNTDTQYF.

The chain carries TRBV5-6 and TRBJ2-7, with 10 bases aligning to TRBD2. V was clipped by 0 bases and J by 2 bases; unmatched bases: 8. CDR1 is SGHDT and CDR2 is YYEEEE in the germline V gene. CDR3 length: 17 amino acids. In DNA, the CDR3 is TGTGCCAGCAGCTTGGCGGCTAGCGGGGGCAACGCCTACGAGCAGTACTTC. Amino acids: CASSLAASGGNAYEQYF.

This clone was counted between two and nine times. The rearrangement uses TRBV21-1 and TRBJ1-3. TRBV21-1 is assigned pseudogene status. This CDR3 region has 16 residues. The CDR3 region has the DNA TGTGCCAGCAGCAAACGGGCGGGAACTCTCGGGAACACCATATATTTT. Residues: CASSKRAGTLGNTIYF.

The chain links TRBV21-1 to TRBJ2-3; TRBD1, as called in the table, went unchecked against the DNA. TRBV21-1 constitutes a pseudogene. The CDR3 covers 16 residues. CDR3 sequence (DNA): TGTGCCAGCAGCACTGAGGGGGCAACTAGCACAGATACGCAGTATTTT. Amino acid sequence: CASSTEGATSTDTQYF.

The chain is built from TRBV5-6 and TRBJ2-7; D tentatively fits TRBD1 or TRBD2 (5 bases each). This CDR3 has 16 residues. From germline, CDR1 is SGHDT and CDR2 YYEEEE. Trimming removed 4 bases at V and 0 bases at J, with 17 bases between. CDR3 sequence: CASSGFGAAHSYEQYF. CDR3 nucleotide sequence: TGTGCCAGCAGCGGCTTCGGGGCCGCGCACTCCTACGAGCAGTACTTC.

V gene TRBV27 combines with J gene TRBJ2-2; D unclear. The CDR3 runs 13 residues. The germline CDR1 and CDR2 sequences are MNHEY and SMNVEV (reference sequence). V lost 5 bases, J lost 0 bases, and 4 bases lay in between. CDR3 sequence (DNA): TGTGCCAGCAGTGCTTCGAACACCGGGGAGCTGTTTTTT. It translates to CASSASNTGELFF.

The chain recombines TRBV19 with TRBJ1-2, with D possibly being TRBD1 (6 bases). The germline V gene has CDR1 LNHDA and CDR2 SQIVND (reference sequence). This CDR3 has 14 amino acids. V lost 7 bases and J 3 bases, leaving 15 bases between the germline ends. The CDR3 is CASINGGADYGYTF. The CDR3 DNA is TGTGCCAGTATTAACGGGGGCGCGGACTATGGCTACACCTTC. The full variable domain, completed using reference TRBV19 and TRBJ1-2, is DGGITQSPKYLFRKEGQNVTLSCEQNLNHDAMYWYRQDPGQGLRLIYYSQIVNDFQKGDIAEGYSVSREKKESFPLTVTSAQKNPTAFYLCASINGGADYGYTFGSGTRLTVV.